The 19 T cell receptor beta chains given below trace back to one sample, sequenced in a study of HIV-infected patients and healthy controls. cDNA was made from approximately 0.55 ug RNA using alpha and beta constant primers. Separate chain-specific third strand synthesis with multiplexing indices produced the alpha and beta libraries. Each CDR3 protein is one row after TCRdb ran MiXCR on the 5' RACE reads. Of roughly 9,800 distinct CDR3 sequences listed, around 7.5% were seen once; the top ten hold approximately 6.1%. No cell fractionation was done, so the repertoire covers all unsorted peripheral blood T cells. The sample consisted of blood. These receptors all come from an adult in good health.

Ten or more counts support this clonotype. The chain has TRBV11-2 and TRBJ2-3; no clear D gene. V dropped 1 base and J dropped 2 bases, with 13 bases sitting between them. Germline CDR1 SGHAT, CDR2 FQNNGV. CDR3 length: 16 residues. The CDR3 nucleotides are TGTGCCAGCAGCTTAGGCCTCCTCGATCTCACAGATACGCAGTATTTT. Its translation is CASSLGLLDLTDTQYF.

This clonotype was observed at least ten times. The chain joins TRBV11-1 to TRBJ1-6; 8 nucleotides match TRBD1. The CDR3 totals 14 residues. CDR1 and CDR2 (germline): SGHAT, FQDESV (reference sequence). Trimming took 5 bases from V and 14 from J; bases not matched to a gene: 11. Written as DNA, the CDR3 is TGTGCCAGCAGCCTCGGACAGGGTTCGGGATCCCTCCACTTT. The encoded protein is CASSLGQGSGSLHF.

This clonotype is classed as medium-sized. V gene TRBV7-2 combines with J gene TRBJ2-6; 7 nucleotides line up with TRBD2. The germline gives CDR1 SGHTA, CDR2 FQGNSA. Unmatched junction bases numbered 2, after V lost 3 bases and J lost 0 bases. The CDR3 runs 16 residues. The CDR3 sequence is CASSLSGGSGANVLTF. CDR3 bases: TGTGCCAGCAGCTTGTCGGGAGGCTCTGGGGCCAACGTCCTGACTTTC.

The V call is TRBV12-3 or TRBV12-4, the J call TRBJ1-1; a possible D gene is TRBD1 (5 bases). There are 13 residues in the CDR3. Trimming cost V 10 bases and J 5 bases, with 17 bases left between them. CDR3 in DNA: TGTGCCACCAGAGATTATCAGGGAACTGAAGCTTTCTTT. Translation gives CATRDYQGTEAFF.

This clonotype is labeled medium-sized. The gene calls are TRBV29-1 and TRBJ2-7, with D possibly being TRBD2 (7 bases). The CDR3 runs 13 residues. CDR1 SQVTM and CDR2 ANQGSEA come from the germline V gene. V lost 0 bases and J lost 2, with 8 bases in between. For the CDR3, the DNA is TGCAGCGTTGAAGAAGGGGGGGCCTACGAGCAGTACTTC. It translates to CSVEEGGAYEQYF.

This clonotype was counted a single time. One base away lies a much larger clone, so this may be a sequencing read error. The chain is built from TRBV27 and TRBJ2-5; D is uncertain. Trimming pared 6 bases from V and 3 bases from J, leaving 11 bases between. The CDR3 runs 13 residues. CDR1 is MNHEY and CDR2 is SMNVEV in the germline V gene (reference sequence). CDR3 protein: CASRLSRKETQYF. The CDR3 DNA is TGTGCCAGCAGATTGTCCAGGAAAGAGACCCAGTACTTC.

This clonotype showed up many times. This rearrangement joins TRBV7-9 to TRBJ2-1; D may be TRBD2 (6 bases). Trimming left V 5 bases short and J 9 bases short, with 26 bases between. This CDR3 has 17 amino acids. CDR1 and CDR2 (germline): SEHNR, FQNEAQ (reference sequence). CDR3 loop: CASSPLRTGVGSSEQFF. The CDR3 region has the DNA TGTGCCAGCAGCCCGCTACGGACGGGTGTCGGGAGTAGTGAGCAGTTCTTC.

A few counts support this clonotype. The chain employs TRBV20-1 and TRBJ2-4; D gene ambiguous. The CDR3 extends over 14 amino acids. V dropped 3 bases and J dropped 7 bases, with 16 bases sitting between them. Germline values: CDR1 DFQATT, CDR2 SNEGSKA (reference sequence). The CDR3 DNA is TGCAGTGCTAGGGCCCCCGAGGCCGGGAACATTCAGTACTTC. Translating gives CSARAPEAGNIQYF.

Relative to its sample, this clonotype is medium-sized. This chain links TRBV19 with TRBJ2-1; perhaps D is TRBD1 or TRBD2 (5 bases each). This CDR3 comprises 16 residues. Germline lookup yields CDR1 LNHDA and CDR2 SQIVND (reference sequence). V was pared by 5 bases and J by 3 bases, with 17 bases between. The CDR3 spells CASSDIGGRRYNEQFF. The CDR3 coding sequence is TGTGCCAGTAGTGATATTGGGGGACGGCGCTACAATGAGCAGTTCTTC.

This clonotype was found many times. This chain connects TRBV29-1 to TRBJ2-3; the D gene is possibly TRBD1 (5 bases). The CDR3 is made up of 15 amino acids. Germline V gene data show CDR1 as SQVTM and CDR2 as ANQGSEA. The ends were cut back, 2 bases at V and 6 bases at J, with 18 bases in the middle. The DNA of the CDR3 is TGCAGCGTTGAAAGTTTAAGGGGCTTAACGGATACGCAGTATTTT. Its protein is CSVESLRGLTDTQYF.

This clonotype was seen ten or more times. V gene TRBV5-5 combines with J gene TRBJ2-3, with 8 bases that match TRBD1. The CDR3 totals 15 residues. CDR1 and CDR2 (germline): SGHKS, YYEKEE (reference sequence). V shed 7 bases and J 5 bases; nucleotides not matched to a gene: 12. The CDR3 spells CASGLGQGEGDTQYF. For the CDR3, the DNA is TGTGCCAGCGGTCTCGGACAGGGAGAGGGAGATACGCAGTATTTT. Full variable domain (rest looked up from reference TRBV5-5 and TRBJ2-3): DAGVTQSPTHLIKTRGQQVTLRCSPISGHKSVSWYQQVLGQGPQFIFQYYEKEERGRGNFPDRFSARQFPNYSSELNVNALLLGDSALYLCASGLGQGEGDTQYFGPGTRLTVL.

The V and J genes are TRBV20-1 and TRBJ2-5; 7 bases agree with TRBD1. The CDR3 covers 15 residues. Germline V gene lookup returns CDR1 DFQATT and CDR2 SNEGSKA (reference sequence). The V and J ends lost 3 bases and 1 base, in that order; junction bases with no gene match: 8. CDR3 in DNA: TGCAGTGCTAGGCCCCCCGGGACAGCCCAAGAGACCCAGTACTTC. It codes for CSARPPGTAQETQYF.

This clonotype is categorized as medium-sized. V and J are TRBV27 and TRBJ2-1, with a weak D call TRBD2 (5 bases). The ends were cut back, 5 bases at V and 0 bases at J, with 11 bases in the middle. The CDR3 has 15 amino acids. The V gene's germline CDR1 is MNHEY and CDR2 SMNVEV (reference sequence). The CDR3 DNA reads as TGTGCCAGCAGTCGGAGCGGTACCTCCTACAATGAGCAGTTCTTC. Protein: CASSRSGTSYNEQFF.

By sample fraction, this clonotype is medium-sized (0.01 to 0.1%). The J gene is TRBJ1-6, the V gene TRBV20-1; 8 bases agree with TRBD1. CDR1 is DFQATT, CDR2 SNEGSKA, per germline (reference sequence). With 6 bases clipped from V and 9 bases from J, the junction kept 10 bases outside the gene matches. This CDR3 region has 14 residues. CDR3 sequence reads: CSAGQGAQRSPLHF. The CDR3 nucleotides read TGCAGTGCCGGTCAGGGGGCGCAGCGTTCACCCCTCCACTTT.

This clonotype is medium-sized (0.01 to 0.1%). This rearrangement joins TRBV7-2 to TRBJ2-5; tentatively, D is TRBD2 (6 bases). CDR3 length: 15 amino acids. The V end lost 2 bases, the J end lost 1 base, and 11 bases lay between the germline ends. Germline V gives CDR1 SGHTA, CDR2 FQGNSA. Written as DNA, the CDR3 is TGTGCCAGCAGCTTATTTCAGCGGGCCCAAGAGACCCAGTACTTC. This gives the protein CASSLFQRAQETQYF.

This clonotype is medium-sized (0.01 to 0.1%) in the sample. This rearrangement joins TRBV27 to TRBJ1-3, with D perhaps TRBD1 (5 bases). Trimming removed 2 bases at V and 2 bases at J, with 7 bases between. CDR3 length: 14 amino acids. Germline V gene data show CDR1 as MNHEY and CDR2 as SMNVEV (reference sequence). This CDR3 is CASSLTRAGNTIYF. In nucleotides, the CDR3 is TGTGCCAGCAGTTTAACCAGGGCTGGAAACACCATATATTTT.

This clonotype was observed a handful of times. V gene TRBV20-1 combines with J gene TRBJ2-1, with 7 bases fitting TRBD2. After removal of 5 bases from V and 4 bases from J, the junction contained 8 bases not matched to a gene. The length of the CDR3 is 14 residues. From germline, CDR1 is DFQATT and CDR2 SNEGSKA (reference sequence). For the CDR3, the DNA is TGCAGTGCTCCCAGCGGGAAGGGGTACAATGAGCAGTTCTTC. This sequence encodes CSAPSGKGYNEQFF.

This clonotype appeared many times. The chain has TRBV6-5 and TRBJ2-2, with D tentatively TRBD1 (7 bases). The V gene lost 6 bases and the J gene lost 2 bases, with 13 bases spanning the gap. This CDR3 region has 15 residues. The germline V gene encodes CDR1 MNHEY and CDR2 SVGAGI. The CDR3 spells CASSPQGGNTGELFF. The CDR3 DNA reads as TGTGCCAGCAGCCCCCAGGGGGGAAACACCGGGGAGCTGTTTTTT.

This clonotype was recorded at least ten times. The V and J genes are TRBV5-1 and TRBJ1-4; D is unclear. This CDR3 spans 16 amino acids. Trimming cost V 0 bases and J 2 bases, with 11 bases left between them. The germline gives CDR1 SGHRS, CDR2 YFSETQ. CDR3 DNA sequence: TGCGCCAGCAGCTTGGCTTTGCAAGAGACTAATGAAAAACTGTTTTTT. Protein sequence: CASSLALQETNEKLFF.